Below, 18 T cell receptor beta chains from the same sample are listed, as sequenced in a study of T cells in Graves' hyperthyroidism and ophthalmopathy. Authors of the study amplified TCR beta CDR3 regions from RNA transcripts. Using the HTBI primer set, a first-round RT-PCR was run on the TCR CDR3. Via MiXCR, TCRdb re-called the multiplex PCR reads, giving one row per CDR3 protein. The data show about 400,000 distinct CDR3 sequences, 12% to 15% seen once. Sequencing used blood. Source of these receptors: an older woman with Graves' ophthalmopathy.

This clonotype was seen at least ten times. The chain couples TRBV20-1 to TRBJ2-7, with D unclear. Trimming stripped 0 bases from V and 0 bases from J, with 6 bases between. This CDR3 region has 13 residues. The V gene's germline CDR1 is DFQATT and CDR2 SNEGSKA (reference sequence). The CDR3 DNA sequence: TGCAGTGCTAGAGATTCTTACTCCTACGAGCAGTACTTC. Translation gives CSARDSYSYEQYF.

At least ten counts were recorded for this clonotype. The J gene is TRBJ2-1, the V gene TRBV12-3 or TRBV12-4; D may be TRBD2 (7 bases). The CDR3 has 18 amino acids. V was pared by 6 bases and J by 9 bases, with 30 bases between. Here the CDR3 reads CASRLGAAARREKGEQFF. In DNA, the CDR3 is TGTGCCAGCAGGTTGGGGGCCGCGGCCCGGCGGGAGAAGGGTGAGCAGTTCTTC.

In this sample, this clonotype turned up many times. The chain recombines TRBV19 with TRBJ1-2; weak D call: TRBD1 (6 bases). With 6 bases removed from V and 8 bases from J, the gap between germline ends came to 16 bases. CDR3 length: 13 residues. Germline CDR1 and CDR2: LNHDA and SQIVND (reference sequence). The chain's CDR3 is CASRSTGPGGYTF. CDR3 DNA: TGTGCCAGTAGATCGACAGGACCAGGGGGCTACACCTTC.

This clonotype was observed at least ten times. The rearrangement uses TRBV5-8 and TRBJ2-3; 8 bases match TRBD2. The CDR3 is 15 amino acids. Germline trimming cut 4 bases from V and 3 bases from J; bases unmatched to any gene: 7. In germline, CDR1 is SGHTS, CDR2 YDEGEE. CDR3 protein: CASSPAGLETDTQYF. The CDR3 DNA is TGTGCCAGCAGCCCCGCGGGACTAGAAACAGATACGCAGTATTTT.

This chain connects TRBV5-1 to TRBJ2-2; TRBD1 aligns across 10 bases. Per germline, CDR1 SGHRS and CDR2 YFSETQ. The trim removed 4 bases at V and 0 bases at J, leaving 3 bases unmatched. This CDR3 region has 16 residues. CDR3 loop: CASSPGQGANTGELFF. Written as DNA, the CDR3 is TGCGCCAGCAGCCCCGGACAGGGGGCGAACACCGGGGAGCTGTTTTTT.

CDR3: CSARRPSGYNEQFF. As DNA, the CDR3 is TGCAGTGCTAGGAGGCCTTCGGGGTACAATGAGCAGTTCTTC. The gene calls are TRBV20-1 and TRBJ2-1, with a tentative D call TRBD2 (5 bases). The germline CDR1 and CDR2 sequences are DFQATT and SNEGSKA (reference sequence). V gave up 3 bases and J gave up 4 bases, with 13 bases separating them. The CDR3 contains 14 residues.

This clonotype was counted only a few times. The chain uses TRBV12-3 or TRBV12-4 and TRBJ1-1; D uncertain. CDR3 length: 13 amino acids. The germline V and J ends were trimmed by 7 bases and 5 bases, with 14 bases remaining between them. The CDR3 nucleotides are TGTGCCAGCACGCTCTTTATGGGGACTGAAGCTTTCTTT. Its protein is CASTLFMGTEAFF.

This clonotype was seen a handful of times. CDR3 nucleotides: TGTGCCAGCACCCCGGGACTACGCGGCGAGCAGTACTTC. This codes for CASTPGLRGEQYF. The V gene is TRBV6-1, the J gene TRBJ2-7; 7 nucleotides line up with TRBD2. CDR1 and CDR2 (germline): MNHNS, SASEGT. The length of the CDR3 is 13 residues. The V and J ends lost 7 bases and 6 bases, in that order; junction bases with no gene match: 9.

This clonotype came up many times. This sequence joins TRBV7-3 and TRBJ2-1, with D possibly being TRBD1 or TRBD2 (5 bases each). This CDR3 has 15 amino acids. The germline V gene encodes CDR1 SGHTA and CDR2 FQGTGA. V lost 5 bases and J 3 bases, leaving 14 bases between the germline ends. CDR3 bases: TGTGCCAGCAGCGAGTATAGTGGGGGCTACAATGAGCAGTTCTTC. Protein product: CASSEYSGGYNEQFF.

This CDR3 is CSAASGYEQYF. The CDR3 nucleotides are TGCAGCGCAGCTAGCGGGTACGAGCAGTACTTC. The J gene is TRBJ2-7, the V gene TRBV29-1, with 8 bases lining up with TRBD2. The CDR3 is 11 amino acids. CDR1 is SQVTM, CDR2 ANQGSEA, per germline. Trimming at V came to 7 bases and at J to 4 bases, leaving 3 bases not matched to a gene.

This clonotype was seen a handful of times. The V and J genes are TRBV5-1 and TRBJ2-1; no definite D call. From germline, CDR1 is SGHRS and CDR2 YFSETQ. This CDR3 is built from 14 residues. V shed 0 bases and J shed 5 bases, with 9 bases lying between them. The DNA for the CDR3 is TGCGCCAGCAGCTTGGCCTACAGAAACAATGAGCAGTTCTTC. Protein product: CASSLAYRNNEQFF.

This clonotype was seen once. The DNA of the CDR3 is TGTGCCAGCAGCTTAAATGGGGGGCGGGAGCAGTACTTC. Its translation: CASSLNGGREQYF. The V and J genes are TRBV7-9 and TRBJ2-7, with D possibly being TRBD1 or TRBD2 (6 bases each). Per germline, CDR1 SEHNR and CDR2 FQNEAQ (reference sequence). V lost 2 bases to trimming and J lost 7 bases, with 12 bases between them. The CDR3 is 13 amino acids. The whole variable domain, filled in from reference TRBV7-9 and TRBJ2-7, reads DTGVSQNPRHKITKRGQNVTFRCDPISEHNRLYWYRQTLGQGPEFLTYFQNEAQLEKSRLLSDRFSAERPKGSFSTLEIQRTEQGDSAMYLCASSLNGGREQYFGPGTRLTVT.

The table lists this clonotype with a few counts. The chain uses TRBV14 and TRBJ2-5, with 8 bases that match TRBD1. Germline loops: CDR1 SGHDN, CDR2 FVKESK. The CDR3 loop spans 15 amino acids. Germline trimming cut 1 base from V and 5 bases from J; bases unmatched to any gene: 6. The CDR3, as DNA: TGTGCCAGCAGCCAAGGACAGGGGAGGAAGGAGACCCAGTACTTC. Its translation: CASSQGQGRKETQYF.

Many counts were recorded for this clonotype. The CDR3 sequence is CASGMRVEETQYF. CDR3 DNA sequence: TGTGCTTCGGGGATGAGGGTGGAAGAGACCCAGTACTTC. This chain uses TRBV10-3 with TRBJ2-5; TRBD2 might be the D (5 bases). CDR1 and CDR2 from the germline V gene are ENHRY and SYGVKD. This CDR3 comprises 13 residues.

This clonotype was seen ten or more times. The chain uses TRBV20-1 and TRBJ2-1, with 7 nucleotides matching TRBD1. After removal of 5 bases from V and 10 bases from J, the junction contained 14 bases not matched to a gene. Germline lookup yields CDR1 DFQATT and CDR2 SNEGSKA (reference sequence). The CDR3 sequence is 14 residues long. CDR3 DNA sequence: TGCAGTGCTGTCGACAGGGTGGCCCTAGGGGAGCAGTTCTTC. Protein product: CSAVDRVALGEQFF.

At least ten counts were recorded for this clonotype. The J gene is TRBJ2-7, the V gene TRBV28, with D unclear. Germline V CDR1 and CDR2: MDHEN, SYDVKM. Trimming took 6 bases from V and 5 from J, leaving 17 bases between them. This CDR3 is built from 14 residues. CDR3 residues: CASSLDRAIDEQYF. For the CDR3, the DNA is TGTGCCAGCAGCCTGGATCGGGCGATCGACGAGCAGTACTTC.

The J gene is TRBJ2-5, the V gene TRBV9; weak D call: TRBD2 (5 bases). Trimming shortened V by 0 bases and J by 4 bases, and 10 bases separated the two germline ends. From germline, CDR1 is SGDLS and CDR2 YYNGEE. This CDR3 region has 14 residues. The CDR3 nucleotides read TGTGCCAGCAGCGTAGGCGAGGGCAGAGAGACCCAGTACTTC. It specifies CASSVGEGRETQYF.

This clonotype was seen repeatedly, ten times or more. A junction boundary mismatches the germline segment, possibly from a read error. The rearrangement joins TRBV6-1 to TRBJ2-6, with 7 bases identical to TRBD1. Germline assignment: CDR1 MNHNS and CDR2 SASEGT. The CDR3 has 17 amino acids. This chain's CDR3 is CASSPGQLRSGANVLTF. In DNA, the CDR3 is TGTGCCAGCAGTCCGGGACAGCTTCGCTCTGGGGCCAACGTCCTAACTTTC.